The rows below give T cell receptor beta chains drawn from one sample of a study of shared clonotypes between healthy human individuals. This table comes from immunoSEQ multiplex PCR, and its TCRdb copy is limited to in-frame clones, with some not included. The sample consists of some 2,000,000 clones, roughly 94% of them appearing once. Sample: naive CD4+ T cells sorted from blood. The origin of the receptors is a man aged 18 to 30 in good health. Each CDR3 is given with its conserved first and last residue. The D gene is left open where the match is weak. For some rows the clone size is stated as once, few or many, or as a class when expanded; others skip it.

V	size	D	J	DNA	CDR3
TRBV10-3	NA	TRBD2	TRBJ2-2	TGTGCCATCAGTGAGGGACTAGCGGTAGGCGGGGAGCTGTTTTTT	CAISEGLAVGGELFF
TRBV11-3	NA	NA	TRBJ2-7	TGTGCCAGCAGCGAGTCCGGGATCGACTACGAGCAGTACTTC	CASSESGIDYEQYF
TRBV14	NA	TRBD1	TRBJ1-6	TGTGCCAGCAGCCTAAGACAGGGGTTTGGGAATTCACCCCTCCACTTT	CASSLRQGFGNSPLHF
TRBV27	NA	NA	TRBJ2-7	TGTGCCAGCAATAGAGGCGGAGCCGAAACCTACGAGCAGTACTTC	CASNRGGAETYEQYF
TRBV7-2	NA	NA	TRBJ1-2	TGTGCCAGCAGCTTAAGTGCGGGGTTGGATGGCTACACCTTC	CASSLSAGLDGYTF
TRBV9	NA	TRBD1	TRBJ1-2	TGTGCCAGCAGCACACGACAGGGGTCCTATGGCTACACCTTC	CASSTRQGSYGYTF
TRBV7-2	NA	TRBD2	TRBJ2-7	TGTGCCAGCAGACCGACTAGCGGGTCATACGAGCAGTACTTC	CASRPTSGSYEQYF
TRBV10-1	NA	NA	TRBJ2-5	TGCGCCAGCAGTGAGTCCCGGGGGCGCGATCAAGAGACCCAGTACTTC	CASSESRGRDQETQYF
TRBV2	NA	NA	TRBJ2-4	TGTGCCAGCAGTGGGGGGTCAGGACGCTGGTGGGCCAAAAACATTCAGTACTTC	CASSGGSGRWWAKNIQYF
TRBV7-2	NA	NA	TRBJ2-4	TGTGCCAGCAGCTTAGCGCCGGTCGTACTAGCCAAAAACATTCAGTACTTC	CASSLAPVVLAKNIQYF
TRBV27	NA	NA	TRBJ1-2	TGTGCCAGCAGTCCTCTAGGCTATGGCTACACCTTC	CASSPLGYGYTF
TRBV19	NA	NA	TRBJ2-1	TGTGCCAGTAGTATAGGTGGAGGGAATGAGCAGTTCTTC	CASSIGGGNEQFF
TRBV10-3	NA	NA	TRBJ2-2	TGTGCCATAAGGGACACCTACTTCACCGGGGAGCTGTTTTTT	CAIRDTYFTGELFF
TRBV25-1	NA	NA	TRBJ1-1	TGTGCCAGCAGTGAAGGGGAGGTCTGGGGAGCTTTCTTT	CASSEGEVWGAFF
TRBV30	NA	NA	TRBJ2-7	TGTGCCTGGAGTGAGGGCAGGCGTTGGGAGCAGTACTTC	CAWSEGRRWEQYF
TRBV6-5	NA	NA	TRBJ2-7	TGTGCCAGCAGTTATGCCAGAAACTACGAGCAGTACTTC	CASSYARNYEQYF
TRBV27	NA	TRBD1	TRBJ1-6	TGTGCCAGCAGTTTATACAGGGGTAATTCACCCCTCCACTTT	CASSLYRGNSPLHF
TRBV2	NA	TRBD1	TRBJ1-3	TGTGCCAGTGGGGAACAGGGGTCTGGAAACACCATATATTTT	CASGEQGSGNTIYF
TRBV14	NA	NA	TRBJ2-7	TGTGCCAGCAGCCCTATTGATCGGACATCGACCTACGAGCAGTACTTC	CASSPIDRTSTYEQYF
TRBV27	NA	TRBD1	TRBJ1-5	TGTGCCAGCAGTTTAGGACAGGACGGACAGCCCCAGCATTTT	CASSLGQDGQPQHF
TRBV5-1	once	NA	TRBJ1-1	TGCGCCAGCAGCTACTCCACTGAAGCTTTCTTT	CASSYSTEAFF
TRBV10-2	NA	TRBD1	TRBJ1-1	TGCGCCAGCCTGAGGGACAGCCCGAACACTGAAGCTTTCTTT	CASLRDSPNTEAFF
TRBV4-1	NA	TRBD1	TRBJ1-3	TGCGCCAGCAGCCAACCAGGGACAGGTGGAAACACCATATATTTT	CASSQPGTGGNTIYF
TRBV25-1	NA	NA	TRBJ1-5	TGTGCCAGCGCAAAGGGGGGCAATAGCAATCAGCCCCAGCATTTT	CASAKGGNSNQPQHF
TRBV30	NA	TRBD1	TRBJ2-2	TGTGCCATAGGGACAGGGGGAGGCACCGGGGAGCTGTTTTTT	CAIGTGGGTGELFF
TRBV6-1	once	TRBD1	TRBJ1-2	TGTGCCAGCGCGGGACAGGGTTATGGCTACACCTTC	CASAGQGYGYTF
TRBV15	NA	TRBD1	TRBJ2-7	TGTGCCACCAGCAGATACCCAACTATTGACAGGGGGTTCTACGAGCAGTACTTC	CATSRYPTIDRGFYEQYF
TRBV5-1	NA	TRBD2	TRBJ2-6	TGCGCCAGCAGCCCAGCTACTAGCGGGGTATACTCTGGGGCCAACGTCCTGACTTTC	CASSPATSGVYSGANVLTF
TRBV18	NA	TRBD1	TRBJ2-7	TGTGCCAGCTCACGAGGGGACAGCCGACCCTACGAGCAGTACTTC	CASSRGDSRPYEQYF
TRBV5-1	NA	NA	TRBJ1-2	TGCGCCAGCAGCGCGGCTCTGACTGCCAACTATGGCTACACCTTC	CASSAALTANYGYTF
TRBV5-4	NA	NA	TRBJ2-7	TGTGCCAGCAGCTTGGAAGCGGCAAAGGGCTCCTACGAGCAGTACTTC	CASSLEAAKGSYEQYF
TRBV6-5	NA	TRBD2	TRBJ2-1	TGTGCCAGCAGACCGACTAGCGGGAGCTACAATGAGCAGTTCTTC	CASRPTSGSYNEQFF
TRBV6-5	NA	NA	TRBJ2-7	TGTGCCAGCAGTAAGGACTGGTTCGAGCAGTACTTC	CASSKDWFEQYF
TRBV23-1	few	NA	TRBJ2-5	TGCGCCAGCAGTCAACCCAGGGCCTCGAAGACCCAGTACTTC	CASSQPRASKTQYF
TRBV30	NA	NA	TRBJ1-5	TGTGCCTGGAGCCAGGGGTCGAATCAGCCCCAGCATTTT	CAWSQGSNQPQHF
TRBV4-1	NA	NA	TRBJ2-7	TGCGCCAGCAGCCAAGATACGGCGGGGCCCCGCGAGCAGTACTTC	CASSQDTAGPREQYF
TRBV29-1	NA	NA	TRBJ1-2	TGCAGCGCCCGGGCCGATAGTACCTATGGCTACACCTTC	CSARADSTYGYTF
TRBV5-6	NA	NA	TRBJ1-1	TGTGCCAGCAGCCTGTTCGGCACTGAAGCTTTCTTT	CASSLFGTEAFF
TRBV5-1	NA	NA	TRBJ1-4	TGCGCCAGCAGCGCCGGAGGGATGGGGGCTAATGAAAAACTGTTTTTT	CASSAGGMGANEKLFF
TRBV2	NA	NA	TRBJ2-2	TGTGCCAGCAAAGACGCCGGGGGCTGGGCCGGGGAGCTGTTTTTT	CASKDAGGWAGELFF